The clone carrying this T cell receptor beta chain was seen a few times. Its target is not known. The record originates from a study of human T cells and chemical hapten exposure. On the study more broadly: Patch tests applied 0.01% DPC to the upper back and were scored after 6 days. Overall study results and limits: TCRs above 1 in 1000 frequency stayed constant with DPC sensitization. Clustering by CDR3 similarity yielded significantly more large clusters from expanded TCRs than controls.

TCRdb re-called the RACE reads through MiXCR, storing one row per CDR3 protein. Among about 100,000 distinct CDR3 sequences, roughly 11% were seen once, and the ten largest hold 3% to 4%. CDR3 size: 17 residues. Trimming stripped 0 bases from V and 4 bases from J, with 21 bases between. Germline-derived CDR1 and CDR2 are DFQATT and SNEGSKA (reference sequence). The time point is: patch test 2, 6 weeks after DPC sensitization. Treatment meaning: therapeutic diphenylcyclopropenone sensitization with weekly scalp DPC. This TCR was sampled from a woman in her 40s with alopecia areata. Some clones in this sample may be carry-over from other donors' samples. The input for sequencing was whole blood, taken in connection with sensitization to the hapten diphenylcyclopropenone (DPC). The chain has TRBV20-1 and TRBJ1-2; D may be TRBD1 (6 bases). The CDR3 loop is CSARDQNRVLLGYGYTF. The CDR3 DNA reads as TGCAGTGCTAGAGATCAAAACAGGGTATTATTGGGCTATGGCTACACCTTC.